The table lists the clone carrying this TCR beta chain with a few counts. Blood was sampled at baseline, cycle 4 day 1, and cycle 7 day 1. The assay was immunoSEQ multiplex PCR, and TCRdb's table has in-frame clones only and misses some. Altogether fewer than 20,000 clones are present, around 70% being singletons, with the ten largest covering around 15%. This entry comes from a study of OX40 agonist ivuxolimab in advanced cancers. Background on the study: Intravenous ivuxolimab at 0.01 to 10 mg/kg was given to patients every 2 weeks. Having had anti-PD-1, anti-PD-L1 or anti-CTLA-4 therapy before was allowed, and roughly 39% had some. Partial responses, seen in three patients, involved one hepatocellular carcinoma and two cutaneous melanomas.

Trimming left V 6 bases short and J 7 bases short, with 9 bases between. Germline CDR1 reads MNHEY; CDR2 reads SMNVEV (reference sequence). The CDR3 loop spans 12 amino acids. Sequencing used CD4+ or CD8+ T cells sorted from blood, obtained in a trial of the OX40 agonist ivuxolimab. The chain couples TRBV27 to TRBJ2-2; D may be TRBD2 (5 bases). The TCR originated in an adult with an advanced solid tumor such as melanoma, head and neck, liver or kidney cancer. CDR3 nucleotides: TGTGCCAGCAGCTCGGGAAGCGGGGAGCTGTTTTTT. Translation: CASSSGSGELFF.